What follows are 25 T cell receptor beta chains derived from one specimen sequenced in a study of shared clonotypes between healthy human individuals. Generated by immunoSEQ multiplex PCR, the TCRdb table keeps only in-frame clones and is missing some. The sample shows 530,000 or so clones, nearly 80% of them seen only once. The sample consisted of PBMCs. All receptors derive from a woman between 40 and 55 years old in good health. Some clones in this sample may be carry-over from other donors' samples.

The rearrangement uses TRBV6-6 and TRBJ1-1, with D maybe TRBD1 (5 bases). This CDR3 spans 15 amino acids. Trimming removed 2 bases at V and 6 bases at J, with 16 bases between. Per the germline V gene, CDR1 is MNHNY and CDR2 is SVGAGI (reference sequence). CDR3 in DNA: TGTGCCAGCAGTTACGCGGGACGGGGTTCATCTGAAGCTTTCTTT. Translated, it gives CASSYAGRGSSEAFF.

The chain carries TRBV12-5 and TRBJ2-3; 10 bases are a match to TRBD1. Germline V CDR1 and CDR2: LGHNT, FRNRAP. The CDR3 totals 14 residues. The ends lost 5 bases at V and 4 bases at J; junction bases unmatched: 3. CDR3 residues: CASGPDRGSDTQYF. Here the CDR3 DNA reads TGTGCTAGTGGTCCGGACAGGGGGTCAGATACGCAGTATTTT.

This clone was observed at least ten times. Within the sample, other DNA sequences also encode this same CDR3. V is TRBV30 and J is TRBJ2-2, with D possibly TRBD1 on 5 matching bases. Trimming stripped 8 bases from V and 11 bases from J, with 24 bases between. This CDR3 is 14 amino acids long. The germline CDR1 and CDR2 sequences are GTSNPN and SVGIG (reference sequence). CDR3 DNA sequence: TGTGCCGGAATTACAGGCCTGGGCGGTGGAGAGCTGTTTTTT. This gives the protein CAGITGLGGGELFF.

CDR3 sequence: CAISDDRGFGYTF. The CDR3 DNA is TGTGCCATCAGTGATGACAGGGGATTTGGCTACACCTTC. This sequence joins TRBV10-3 and TRBJ1-2; 8 nucleotides agree with TRBD1. Germline CDR1 is ENHRY and CDR2 is SYGVKD. This CDR3 spans 13 amino acids. The V segment lost 3 bases and the J segment 7 bases; nucleotides outside the gene matches: 4.

The chain recombines TRBV27 with TRBJ2-7, with 10 nucleotides matching TRBD1. This CDR3 has 17 residues. The germline gives CDR1 MNHEY, CDR2 SMNVEV (reference sequence). V shed 5 bases, J shed 3 bases, and the junction held 13 bases outside the gene matches. CDR3 amino acids: CASSPLFGTGVIYEQYF. CDR3 DNA sequence: TGTGCCAGCAGTCCACTCTTCGGGACAGGGGTGATCTACGAGCAGTACTTC.

This clone occurred once. The chain links TRBV7-9 to TRBJ2-7, with D perhaps TRBD1 (6 bases). The CDR3 contains 15 residues. With 3 bases removed from V and 0 bases from J, the gap between germline ends came to 12 bases. Per germline, CDR1 SEHNR and CDR2 FQNEAQ (reference sequence). The CDR3 protein is CASSFSRGNSYEQYF. CDR3 coding DNA: TGTGCCAGCAGCTTTAGCAGGGGTAACTCCTACGAGCAGTACTTC.

The chain uses TRBV7-2 and TRBJ2-7; TRBD1 agrees at 9 bases. CDR1 and CDR2 (germline): SGHTA, FQGNSA. CDR3 length: 18 residues. With V trimmed by 2 bases and J by 5 bases, 16 bases remained unmatched. CDR3 protein: CASSLRTLGQGFSHEQYF. The CDR3 DNA is TGTGCCAGCAGCTTAAGGACCTTGGGACAGGGCTTTTCCCACGAGCAGTACTTC. Full variable domain (rest looked up from reference TRBV7-2 and TRBJ2-7): GAGVSQSPSNKVTEKGKDVELRCDPISGHTALYWYRQSLGQGLEFLIYFQGNSAPDKSGLPSDRFSAERTGGSVSTLTIQRTQQEDSAVYLCASSLRTLGQGFSHEQYFGPGTRLTVT.

This rearrangement joins TRBV29-1 to TRBJ1-4; D perhaps matches TRBD1 (5 bases). The CDR3 runs to 12 residues. CDR1 and CDR2 (germline): SQVTM, ANQGSEA. Trimming removed 7 bases at V and 7 bases at J, with 13 bases between. In nucleotides, the CDR3 is TGCAGCGCGCACCGGCAGGGTGAAAAACTGTTTTTT. Encoded protein: CSAHRQGEKLFF.

The chain recombines TRBV10-3 with TRBJ2-5; D gene unclear. The germline V gene encodes CDR1 ENHRY and CDR2 SYGVKD. The V and J ends lost 8 bases and 5 bases respectively, with 15 bases between them. The CDR3 consists of 13 residues. CDR3 sequence reads: CAIGDYGWETQYF. The CDR3 DNA reads as TGTGCCATCGGAGATTACGGTTGGGAGACCCAGTACTTC.

V is TRBV5-1 and J is TRBJ1-1; 8 nucleotides line up with TRBD1. The V segment lost 5 bases and the J segment 0 bases; nucleotides outside the gene matches: 9. The CDR3 is made up of 16 amino acids. Germline CDR1 SGHRS, CDR2 YFSETQ. CDR3 nucleotides: TGCGCCAGCAGGTCCCAGGGGGCCATTATGAACACTGAAGCTTTCTTT. This gives the protein CASRSQGAIMNTEAFF.

This clone qualifies as medium-sized. V gene TRBV5-4 combines with J gene TRBJ1-2, with a possible D match to TRBD1 (6 bases). The CDR3 has 14 amino acids. Germline CDR1 reads SGHNT; CDR2 reads YYREEE (reference sequence). V lost 0 bases, J lost 4 bases, and 10 bases lay in between. The CDR3 is CASSLDREVYGYTF. CDR3 coding DNA: TGTGCCAGCAGCTTGGACAGGGAGGTCTATGGCTACACCTTC.

The V gene is TRBV2, the J gene TRBJ1-2; TRBD1 aligns across 11 bases. J gave up 6 bases and V 3 bases, and 3 bases lay outside the gene matches. CDR3 length: 14 residues. The germline V gene encodes CDR1 SNHLY and CDR2 FYNNEI. The CDR3 loop is CASSDWTGGNGYTF. The CDR3 coding sequence is TGTGCCAGCAGTGATTGGACAGGGGGCAATGGCTACACCTTC.

This chain connects TRBV5-1 to TRBJ2-5; 7 bases match TRBD2. The germline V gene has CDR1 SGHRS and CDR2 YFSETQ. The CDR3 runs 13 residues. With V trimmed by 4 bases and J by 5 bases, 5 bases remained unmatched. CDR3 region: CASSDGGFETQYF. DNA of the CDR3: TGCGCCAGCAGCGACGGGGGGTTCGAGACCCAGTACTTC. Variable domain in full (rest from reference TRBV5-1 and TRBJ2-5): KAGVTQTPRYLIKTRGQQVTLSCSPISGHRSVSWYQQTPGQGLQFLFEYFSETQRNKGNFPGRFSGRQFSNSRSEMNVSTLELGDSALYLCASSDGGFETQYFGPGTRLLVL.

The V call is TRBV11-2, the J call TRBJ2-1, with 10 bases lining up with TRBD2. The ends lost 4 bases at V and 6 bases at J; junction bases unmatched: 6. Germline values: CDR1 SGHAT, CDR2 FQNNGV. CDR3 length: 15 residues. The CDR3 DNA is TGTGCCAGCAGCTGGCCCCTAGCGGGAGTCAATGAGCAGTTCTTC. Amino acids: CASSWPLAGVNEQFF.

The rearrangement uses TRBV6-1 and TRBJ1-2; no definite D call. The V end lost 4 bases, the J end lost 3 bases, and 9 bases lay between the germline ends. This CDR3 has 13 amino acids. Germline V lookup: CDR1 MNHNS, CDR2 SASEGT. The CDR3 sequence is CASSVVQDYGYTF. In nucleotides, the CDR3 is TGTGCCAGCAGTGTGGTGCAGGACTATGGCTACACCTTC.

V gene TRBV19 combines with J gene TRBJ1-3; D uncertain. This CDR3 region has 15 residues. CDR1 is LNHDA, CDR2 SQIVND, per germline (reference sequence). V lost 6 bases and J lost 0, with 12 bases in between. The DNA of the CDR3 is TGTGCCAGTAGCCCGGGCCCCAGCTCTGGAAACACCATATATTTT. It codes for CASSPGPSSGNTIYF.

The V gene is TRBV6-5, the J gene TRBJ2-1, with D perhaps matching TRBD1 or TRBD2 (5 bases each). Germline CDR1 reads MNHEY; CDR2 reads SVGAGI. V lost 3 bases and J 5 bases, leaving 14 bases between the germline ends. The CDR3 sequence is 15 residues long. The CDR3 region has the DNA TGTGCCAGCAGTTATGACCGGGACCCAAACAATGAGCAGTTCTTC. Encoded protein: CASSYDRDPNNEQFF.

The CDR3 is CAWNGPGVGNEQFF. The CDR3 nucleotides read TGTGCCTGGAATGGGCCGGGAGTGGGCAATGAGCAGTTCTTC. The chain carries TRBV30 and TRBJ2-1, with a tentative D call TRBD2 (6 bases). CDR1 is GTSNPN and CDR2 is SVGIG in the germline V gene (reference sequence). V was trimmed by 4 bases and J by 6 bases, leaving 16 bases between them. The CDR3 covers 14 residues.

This clone was counted a single time. The rearrangement links TRBV29-1 to TRBJ2-5, with 7 bases lining up with TRBD2. The V gene's germline CDR1 is SQVTM and CDR2 ANQGSEA. V was pared by 6 bases and J by 1 base, with 8 bases of the junction left unmatched. CDR3 length: 14 residues. Written as DNA, the CDR3 is TGCAGCGTAGACCGGGACTACCCCCAAGAGACCCAGTACTTC. As protein: CSVDRDYPQETQYF.

The rearrangement uses TRBV28 and TRBJ2-2; TRBD1 matches at 9 bases. CDR3 length: 18 residues. J was trimmed by 3 bases and V by 3 bases; bases with no gene match: 11. CDR1 is MDHEN, CDR2 SYDVKM, per germline. CDR3 residues: CASSFGAGQGIDTGELFF. The DNA of the CDR3 is TGTGCCAGCAGTTTTGGGGCGGGACAGGGTATAGACACCGGGGAGCTGTTTTTT. The complete variable domain, with remaining parts taken from reference TRBV28 and TRBJ2-2, reads DVKVTQSSRYLVKRTGEKVFLECVQDMDHENMFWYRQDPGLGLRLIYFSYDVKMKEKGDIPEGYSVSREKKERFSLILESASTNQTSMYLCASSFGAGQGIDTGELFFGEGSRLTVL.

As for this clone: The same CDR3 also results from other DNA sequences found in this sample. The chain employs TRBV5-1 and TRBJ1-3; D is ambiguous. Germline lookup yields CDR1 SGHRS and CDR2 YFSETQ. The CDR3 covers 13 residues. The V gene lost 0 bases and the J gene lost 4 bases, with 5 bases spanning the gap. This CDR3 is CASSLAPGNTIYF. The CDR3 nucleotides read TGCGCCAGCAGCTTGGCCCCGGGAAACACCATATATTTT. The variable domain in full, completed from reference TRBV5-1 and TRBJ1-3, reads KAGVTQTPRYLIKTRGQQVTLSCSPISGHRSVSWYQQTPGQGLQFLFEYFSETQRNKGNFPGRFSGRQFSNSRSEMNVSTLELGDSALYLCASSLAPGNTIYFGEGSWLTVV.

The chain links TRBV19 to TRBJ2-7; a possible D gene is TRBD2 (6 bases). The CDR3 totals 15 residues. V was pared by 5 bases and J by 1 base, with 15 bases between. Germline CDR1 LNHDA, CDR2 SQIVND (reference sequence). The chain's CDR3 is CASSVASVGSYEQYF. CDR3 coding DNA: TGTGCCAGTAGTGTGGCTAGCGTAGGGTCCTACGAGCAGTACTTC.

This clone was detected only a few times. The chain joins TRBV2 to TRBJ2-5; D may be TRBD2 (5 bases). Per germline, CDR1 SNHLY and CDR2 FYNNEI. The V end was cut by 7 bases, the J end by 3 bases, with 18 bases between. The CDR3 extends over 15 amino acids. The CDR3 nucleotides read TGTGCCAGCAAGCAGCCCCTCGGGCGGGAAGAGACCCAGTACTTC. Protein product: CASKQPLGREETQYF.

This clone has just one count. The rearrangement joins TRBV5-1 to TRBJ2-2; maybe TRBD2 (6 bases). Trimming took off 5 bases at V and 4 bases at J, with 15 bases between the two ends. Germline values: CDR1 SGHRS, CDR2 YFSETQ. CDR3 length equals 15 residues. CDR3 DNA: TGCGCCAGCAGTCAAGTTGGGGGAGGCACCGGGGAGCTGTTTTTT. Protein sequence: CASSQVGGGTGELFF.

The rearrangement uses TRBV7-9 and TRBJ2-7; a possible D gene is TRBD2 (6 bases). The CDR3 consists of 12 residues. V lost 5 bases and J 3 bases, leaving 8 bases between the germline ends. Germline V gives CDR1 SEHNR, CDR2 FQNEAQ (reference sequence). The CDR3 loop is CASSRSGYEQYF. The DNA for the CDR3 is TGTGCCAGCAGCCGTAGCGGCTACGAGCAGTACTTC.